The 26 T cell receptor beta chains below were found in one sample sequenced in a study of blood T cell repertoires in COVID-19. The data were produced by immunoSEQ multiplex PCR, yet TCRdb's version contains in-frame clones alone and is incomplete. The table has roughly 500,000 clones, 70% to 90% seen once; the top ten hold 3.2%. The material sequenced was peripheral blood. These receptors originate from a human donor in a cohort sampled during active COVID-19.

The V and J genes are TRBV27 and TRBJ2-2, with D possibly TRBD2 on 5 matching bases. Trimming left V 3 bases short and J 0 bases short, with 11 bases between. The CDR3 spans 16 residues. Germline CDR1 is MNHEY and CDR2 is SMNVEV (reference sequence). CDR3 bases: TGTGCCAGCAGTTTGCGAGTAGCGCCGAACACCGGGGAGCTGTTTTTT. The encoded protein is CASSLRVAPNTGELFF.

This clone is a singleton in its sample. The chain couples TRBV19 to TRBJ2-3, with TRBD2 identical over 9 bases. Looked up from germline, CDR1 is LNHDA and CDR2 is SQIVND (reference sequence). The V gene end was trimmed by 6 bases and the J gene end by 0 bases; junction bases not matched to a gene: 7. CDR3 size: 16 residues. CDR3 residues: CASRLRLAASTDTQYF. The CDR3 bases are TGTGCCAGTAGGCTAAGACTAGCGGCGAGCACAGATACGCAGTATTTT.

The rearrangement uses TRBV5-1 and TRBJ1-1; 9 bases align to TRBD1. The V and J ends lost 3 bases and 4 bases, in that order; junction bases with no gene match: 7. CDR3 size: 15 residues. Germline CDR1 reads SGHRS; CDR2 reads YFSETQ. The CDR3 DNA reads TGCGCCAGCAGCTCTAGGACAGGGGATGGCACTGAAGCTTTCTTT. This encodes CASSSRTGDGTEAFF.

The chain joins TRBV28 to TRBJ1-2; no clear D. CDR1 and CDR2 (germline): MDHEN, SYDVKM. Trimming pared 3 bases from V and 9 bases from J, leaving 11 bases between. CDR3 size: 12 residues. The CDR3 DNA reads TGTGCCAGCAGTTTGGTCGGTTTAAGCTACACCTTC. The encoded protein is CASSLVGLSYTF.

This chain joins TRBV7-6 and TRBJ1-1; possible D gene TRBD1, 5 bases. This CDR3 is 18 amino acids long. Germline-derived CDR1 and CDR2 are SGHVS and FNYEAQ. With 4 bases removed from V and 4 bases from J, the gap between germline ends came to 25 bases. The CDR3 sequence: CASSSNPSYGGSTTEAFF. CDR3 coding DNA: TGTGCCAGCAGCTCCAACCCTTCCTACGGGGGGTCCACCACTGAAGCTTTCTTT.

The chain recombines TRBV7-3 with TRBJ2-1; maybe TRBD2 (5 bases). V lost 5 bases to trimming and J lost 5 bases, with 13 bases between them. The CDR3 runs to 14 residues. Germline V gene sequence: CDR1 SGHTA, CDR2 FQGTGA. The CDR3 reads CASSGRGSHNEQFF. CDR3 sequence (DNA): TGTGCCAGCAGCGGTCGAGGGAGCCACAATGAGCAGTTCTTC.

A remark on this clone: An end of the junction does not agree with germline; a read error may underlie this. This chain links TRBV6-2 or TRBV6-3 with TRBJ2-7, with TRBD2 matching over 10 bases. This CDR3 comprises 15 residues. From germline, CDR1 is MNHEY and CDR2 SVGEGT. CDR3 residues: CASSTSGRASSEQYF. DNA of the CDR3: TGTGCCAGCAGTACCAGCGGGAGGGCCTCCTCCGAGCAGTACTTC.

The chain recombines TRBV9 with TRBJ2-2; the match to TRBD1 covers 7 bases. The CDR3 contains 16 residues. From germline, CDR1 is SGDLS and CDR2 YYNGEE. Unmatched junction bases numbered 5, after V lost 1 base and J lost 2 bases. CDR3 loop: CASSVRAGGNTGELFF. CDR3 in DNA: TGTGCCAGCAGCGTAAGGGCAGGGGGTAACACCGGGGAGCTGTTTTTT.

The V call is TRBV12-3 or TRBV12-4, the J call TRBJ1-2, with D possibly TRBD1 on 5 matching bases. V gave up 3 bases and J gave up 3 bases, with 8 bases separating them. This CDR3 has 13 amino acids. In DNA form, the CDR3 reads TGTGCCAGCAGTTTCACCAGGGACTATGGCTACACCTTC. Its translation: CASSFTRDYGYTF.

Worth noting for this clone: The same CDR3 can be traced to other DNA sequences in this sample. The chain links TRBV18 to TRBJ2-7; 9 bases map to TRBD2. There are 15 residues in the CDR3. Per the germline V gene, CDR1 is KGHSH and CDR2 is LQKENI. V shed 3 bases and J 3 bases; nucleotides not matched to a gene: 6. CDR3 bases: TGTGCCAGCTCACCGGGGCTAGCGGGAAGCTACGAGCAGTACTTC. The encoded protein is CASSPGLAGSYEQYF. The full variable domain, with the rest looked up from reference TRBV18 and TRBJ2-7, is NAGVMQNPRHLVRRRGQEARLRCSPMKGHSHVYWYRQLPEEGLKFMVYLQKENIIDESGMPKERFSAEFPKEGPSILRIQQVVRGDSAAYFCASSPGLAGSYEQYFGPGTRLTVT.

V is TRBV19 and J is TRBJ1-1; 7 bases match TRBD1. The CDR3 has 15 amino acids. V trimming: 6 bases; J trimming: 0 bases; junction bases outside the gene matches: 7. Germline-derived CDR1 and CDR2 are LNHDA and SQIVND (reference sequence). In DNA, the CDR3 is TGTGCCAGTAGCAGCCGGGACAGATTGAACACTGAAGCTTTCTTT. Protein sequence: CASSSRDRLNTEAFF.

The CDR3 loop reads CASSYSPAGVPAKQFF. Written as DNA, the CDR3 is TGTGCCAGCAGTTACTCGCCAGCGGGAGTCCCAGCTAAGCAGTTCTTC. The chain carries TRBV6-5 and TRBJ2-1; 8 nucleotides line up with TRBD2. Unmatched junction bases numbered 12, after V lost 0 bases and J lost 11 bases. This CDR3 is 16 amino acids long. Per the germline V gene, CDR1 is MNHEY and CDR2 is SVGAGI.

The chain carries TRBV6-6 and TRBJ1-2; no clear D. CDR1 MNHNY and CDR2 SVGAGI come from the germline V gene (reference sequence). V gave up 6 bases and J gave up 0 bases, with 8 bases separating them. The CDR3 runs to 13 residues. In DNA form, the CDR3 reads TGTGCCAGCAGCTCGTTTGCTAACTATGGCTACACCTTC. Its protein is CASSSFANYGYTF.

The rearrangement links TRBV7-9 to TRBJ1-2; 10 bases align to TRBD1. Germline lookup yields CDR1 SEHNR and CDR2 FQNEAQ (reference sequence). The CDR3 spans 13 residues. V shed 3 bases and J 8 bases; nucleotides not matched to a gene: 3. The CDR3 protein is CASSFRQGAGYTF. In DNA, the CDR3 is TGTGCCAGCAGCTTTCGACAGGGGGCAGGCTACACCTTC.

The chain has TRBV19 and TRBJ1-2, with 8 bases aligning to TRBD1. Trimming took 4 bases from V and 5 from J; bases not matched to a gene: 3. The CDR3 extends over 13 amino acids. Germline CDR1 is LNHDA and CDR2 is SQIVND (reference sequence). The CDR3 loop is CASSSQGAYGYTF. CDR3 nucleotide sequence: TGTGCCAGTAGTAGCCAGGGGGCTTATGGCTACACCTTC.

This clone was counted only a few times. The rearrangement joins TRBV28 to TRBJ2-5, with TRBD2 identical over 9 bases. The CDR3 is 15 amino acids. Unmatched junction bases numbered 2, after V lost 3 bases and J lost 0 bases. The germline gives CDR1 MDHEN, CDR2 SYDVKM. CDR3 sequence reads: CASSLAGGYQETQYF. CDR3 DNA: TGTGCCAGCAGTTTGGCGGGAGGGTACCAAGAGACCCAGTACTTC.

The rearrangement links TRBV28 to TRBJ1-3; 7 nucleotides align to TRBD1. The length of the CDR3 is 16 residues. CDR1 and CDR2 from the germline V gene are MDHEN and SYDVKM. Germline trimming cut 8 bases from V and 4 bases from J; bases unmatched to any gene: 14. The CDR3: CASGGTAASTGNTIYF. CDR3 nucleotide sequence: TGTGCCAGCGGAGGGACAGCGGCCAGTACCGGAAACACCATATATTTT.

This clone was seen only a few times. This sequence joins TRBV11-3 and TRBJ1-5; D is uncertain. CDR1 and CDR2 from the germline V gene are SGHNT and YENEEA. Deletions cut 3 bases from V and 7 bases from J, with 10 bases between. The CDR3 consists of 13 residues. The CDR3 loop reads CASSLGLRQPQHF. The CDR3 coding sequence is TGTGCCAGCAGCTTGGGCCTACGCCAGCCCCAGCATTTT.

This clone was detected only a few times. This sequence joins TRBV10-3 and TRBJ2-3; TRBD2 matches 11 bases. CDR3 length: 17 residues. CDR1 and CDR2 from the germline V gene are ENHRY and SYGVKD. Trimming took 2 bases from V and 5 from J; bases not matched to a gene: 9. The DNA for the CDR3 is TGTGCCATCAGTGAGACGTCTAGCGGGAGGCAGGTAGATACGCAGTATTTT. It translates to CAISETSSGRQVDTQYF.

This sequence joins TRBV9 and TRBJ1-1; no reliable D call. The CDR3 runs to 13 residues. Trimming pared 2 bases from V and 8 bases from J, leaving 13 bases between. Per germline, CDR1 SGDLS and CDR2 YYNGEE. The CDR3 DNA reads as TGTGCCAGCAGCGTCACGGACTTGGGAGAAGCTTTCTTT. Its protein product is CASSVTDLGEAFF.

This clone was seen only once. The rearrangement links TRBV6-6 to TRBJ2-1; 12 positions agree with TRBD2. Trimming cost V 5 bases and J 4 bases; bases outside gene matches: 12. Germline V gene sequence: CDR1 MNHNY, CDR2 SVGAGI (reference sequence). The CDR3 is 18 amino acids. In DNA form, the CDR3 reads TGTGCCAGCAGTCCCCTCGGACTAGCGGGGCTCCCTTACAATGAGCAGTTCTTC. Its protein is CASSPLGLAGLPYNEQFF.

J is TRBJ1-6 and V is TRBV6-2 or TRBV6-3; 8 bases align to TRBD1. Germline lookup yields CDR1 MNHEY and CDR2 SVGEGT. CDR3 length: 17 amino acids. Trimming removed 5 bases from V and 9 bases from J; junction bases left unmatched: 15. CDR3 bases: TGTGCCAGCAGTATTTACAGGGGGACGGCCTGGGGTTCACCCCTCCACTTT. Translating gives CASSIYRGTAWGSPLHF.

The CDR3 DNA reads TGTGCCAGCAGTGGGCGGACAGGGTTGGGGGATACGCAGTATTTT. It translates to CASSGRTGLGDTQYF. The V call is TRBV2, the J call TRBJ2-3; 8 positions agree with TRBD1. From germline, CDR1 is SNHLY and CDR2 FYNNEI. The V gene end was trimmed by 4 bases and the J gene end by 6 bases; junction bases not matched to a gene: 9. The length of the CDR3 is 15 residues.

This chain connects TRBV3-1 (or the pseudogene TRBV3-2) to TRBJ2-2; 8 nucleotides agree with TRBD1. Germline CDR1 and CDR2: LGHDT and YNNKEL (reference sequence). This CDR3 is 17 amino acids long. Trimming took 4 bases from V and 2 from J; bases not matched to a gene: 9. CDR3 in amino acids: CASSPLWQGANTGELFF. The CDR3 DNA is TGTGCCAGCAGCCCCCTTTGGCAGGGGGCAAACACCGGGGAGCTGTTTTTT.

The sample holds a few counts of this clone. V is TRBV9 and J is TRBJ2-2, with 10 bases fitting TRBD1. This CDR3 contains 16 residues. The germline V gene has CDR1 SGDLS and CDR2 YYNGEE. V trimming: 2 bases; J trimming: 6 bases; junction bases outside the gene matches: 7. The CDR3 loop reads CASSVGQGTKSGELFF. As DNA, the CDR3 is TGTGCCAGCAGCGTGGGACAGGGGACTAAGTCCGGGGAGCTGTTTTTT. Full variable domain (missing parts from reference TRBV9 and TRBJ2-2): DSGVTQTPKHLITATGQRVTLRCSPRSGDLSVYWYQQSLDQGLQFLIQYYNGEERAKGNILERFSAQQFPDLHSELNLSSLELGDSALYFCASSVGQGTKSGELFFGEGSRLTVL.

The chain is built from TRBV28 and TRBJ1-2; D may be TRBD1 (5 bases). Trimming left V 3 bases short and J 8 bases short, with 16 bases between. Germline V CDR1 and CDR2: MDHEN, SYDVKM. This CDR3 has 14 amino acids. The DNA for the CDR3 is TGTGCCAGCAGTTTTGTAGGGGCGCTTGGAGGCTACACCTTC. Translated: CASSFVGALGGYTF.